This record covers a single T cell receptor beta chain. Its target is not known. This record comes from a study of beta chain features in type 1 diabetes. Notes on the study in general: A moderate, significant TCRB CDR3 shortening appeared in type 1 diabetes across four CD4+ subsets.

Reverse transcribing all isolated RNA meant expressed TCRB transcripts were sequenced. The repertoire was sequenced with immunoSEQ multiplex PCR; TCRdb's copy has only in-frame clones and lacks some. The table includes about 160,000 clones, 6.5% to 9.5% detected once. V shed 5 bases and J 0 bases; nucleotides not matched to a gene: 2. The CDR3 consists of 14 residues. Germline V gene data show CDR1 as SNHLY and CDR2 as FYNNEI. The sample was central memory CD4+ T cells from blood. The TCR comes from a woman between 40 and 55 years old with type 1 diabetes. This sequence joins TRBV2 and TRBJ2-3, with 7 bases lining up with TRBD2. The CDR3 here is CASSSGASTDTQYF. As DNA, the CDR3 is TGTGCCAGCAGTAGCGGGGCTAGCACAGATACGCAGTATTTT.